This T cell receptor (beta chain) was profiled in a study of Ad26.COV2.S vaccination and SARS-CoV-2 variants. Study details: The COV1001 Ad26.COV2.S trial arm included the donor. Ad26.COV2.S, an intramuscular injection, was given once or twice 56 days apart.

General observations from the study: In vaccinated individuals, spike-specific CD8+ and CD4+ T cell responses reportedly displayed substantial breadth.

V was clipped by 2 bases and J by 7 bases, with 6 bases between them. The length of the CDR3 is 12 residues. Comment on this clone: The antigen remains unidentified. Other DNA sequences within the sample encode an identical CDR3.

The treatment was: over 15 received Ad26.COV2.S at low or high dose, single or two shots; roughly five received placebo; per-sample allocation not given. Sampling took place 63 days after the first vaccine or placebo injection. An Ad26 vector expressing Wuhan-strain SARS-CoV-2 spike constituted the vaccine. TCRdb keeps only in-frame clones here, not all; method: immunoSEQ multiplex PCR. The table lists about 350,000 clones, roughly 89% of them singletons. This chain uses TRBV12-3 or TRBV12-4 with TRBJ2-1; D may be TRBD2 (5 bases). The sample was peripheral blood, taken in a trial of Ad26.COV2.S vaccine versus placebo. The sequence came from a person aged 18-60 years who received the Ad26.COV2.S COVID-19 vaccine or a placebo. In DNA form, the CDR3 reads TGTGCCAGCAGTTTACGAGGGAATGAGCAGTTCTTC. It is translated as CASSLRGNEQFF.